This T cell receptor (beta chain) comes out of a study of blood T cells in healthy people across ages. V was cut by 1 base and J by 5 bases, with 9 bases left in between. CDR3 length: 13 amino acids. Germline V gene lookup returns CDR1 SGHRS and CDR2 YFSETQ. Alongside a J-beta primer mix, a sample-barcoded 5' primer served in a second PCR lasting 7 to 11 cycles. TCRdb processed the 5' RACE reads anew with MiXCR; each CDR3 protein has one entry. The sample holds 750,000 or so distinct CDR3 sequences, 25% seen once. These data also formed part of another study, on T cells of mothers and their children.

The clonotype originates from a boy aged 5-17 years in good health. The V gene is TRBV5-1, the J gene TRBJ1-2, with D possibly TRBD1 on 6 matching bases. The specimen sequenced was blood. CDR3 sequence reads: CASSLTTGYGYTF. In DNA, the CDR3 is TGCGCCAGCAGCTTGACCACAGGGTATGGCTACACCTTC.